This note documents a single TCR beta chain sequence. The naive CD8 fraction comprised CD45RO-negative cells positively selected for CCR7 and excluded terminally differentiated effector memory CD45RA+ cells. This entry comes from a study of shared clonotypes between healthy human individuals. V lost 2 bases and J 2 bases, leaving 13 bases between the germline ends. CDR3 length equals 15 residues. The germline gives CDR1 LNHNV, CDR2 YYDKDF (reference sequence). Generated by immunoSEQ multiplex PCR, the TCRdb table keeps only in-frame clones and is missing some. The sample holds millions of clones; 85% to 95% are singletons and the top ten take about 1.8%.

Input material: naive CD8+ T cells from PBMCs. This rearrangement joins TRBV15 to TRBJ2-7; a possible D gene is TRBD2 (6 bases). This sequence was found in a man between 18 and 35 years old in good health. Some clones in this sample may be carry-over from other donors' samples. The CDR3 sequence: CATSRSAGRTYEQYF. The DNA of the CDR3 is TGTGCCACCAGCAGATCAGCCGGGAGAACCTACGAGCAGTACTTC. Full variable domain (missing parts from reference TRBV15 and TRBJ2-7): DAMVIQNPRYQVTQFGKPVTLSCSQTLNHNVMYWYQQKSSQAPKLLFHYYDKDFNNEADTPDNFQSRRPNTSFCFLDIRSPGLGDTAMYLCATSRSAGRTYEQYFGPGTRLTVT.